This paragraph reports one T cell receptor (beta chain). Its cognate antigen is unknown. Only in-frame clones appear in the TCRdb table, and some are missing; sequencing was by immunoSEQ multiplex PCR. The repertoire has thousands of clones, 25% to 35% of them found once; the top ten carry roughly 7%. These data are taken from a study of T cells in localized non-small cell lung cancer. Study results and limitations: Sequencing covered just one tumor region, so heterogeneity cannot be ruled out. Adjacent lung was found to contain a median roughly 60 of the top 100 tumor clones. Tumor showed lower T cell clonality than uninvolved adjacent lung, where it was highest.

In each case, adjacent lung free of atypia was taken at least 2 cm from the tumor margin. The CDR3 extends over 16 amino acids. The junction had 4 bases not matched to a gene; V was cut back by 0 bases and J by 2 bases. Germline lookup yields CDR1 LNHNV and CDR2 YYDKDF (reference sequence). The source material was normal lung tissue next to the tumor, sampled before any cancer treatment. The sequence derives from a woman aged 35-70 years with stage I lung adenocarcinoma. V and J are TRBV15 and TRBJ1-1; 9 bases fit TRBD1. CDR3 sequence (DNA): TGTGCCACCAGCAGAGAACAGGGGGCCCTAAACACTGAAGCTTTCTTT. This translates into CATSREQGALNTEAFF.